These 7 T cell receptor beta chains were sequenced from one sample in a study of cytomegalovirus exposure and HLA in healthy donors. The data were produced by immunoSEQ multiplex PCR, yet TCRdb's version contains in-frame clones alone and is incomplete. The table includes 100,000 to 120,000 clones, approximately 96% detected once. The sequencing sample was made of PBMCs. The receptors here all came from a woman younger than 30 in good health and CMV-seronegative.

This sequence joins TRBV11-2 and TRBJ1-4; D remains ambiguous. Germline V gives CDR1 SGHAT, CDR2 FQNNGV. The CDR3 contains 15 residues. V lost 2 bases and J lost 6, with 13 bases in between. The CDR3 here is CASSLRRRVDEKLFF. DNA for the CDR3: TGTGCCAGCAGCTTAAGAAGACGGGTGGATGAAAAACTGTTTTTT.

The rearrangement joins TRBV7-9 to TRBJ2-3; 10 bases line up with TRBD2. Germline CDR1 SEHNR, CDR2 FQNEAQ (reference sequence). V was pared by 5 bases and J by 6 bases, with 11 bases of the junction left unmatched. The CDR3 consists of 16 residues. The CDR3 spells CASSTVLAGDRDTQYF. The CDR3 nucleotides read TGTGCCAGCAGCACCGTTCTAGCGGGGGACAGGGATACGCAGTATTTT.

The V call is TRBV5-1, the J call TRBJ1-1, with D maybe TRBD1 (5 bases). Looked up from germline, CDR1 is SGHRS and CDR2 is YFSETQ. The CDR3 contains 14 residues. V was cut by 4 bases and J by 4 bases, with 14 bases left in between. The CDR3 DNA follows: TGCGCCAGCAGCGCGGACACCCTAGGCACTGAAGCTTTCTTT. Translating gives CASSADTLGTEAFF.

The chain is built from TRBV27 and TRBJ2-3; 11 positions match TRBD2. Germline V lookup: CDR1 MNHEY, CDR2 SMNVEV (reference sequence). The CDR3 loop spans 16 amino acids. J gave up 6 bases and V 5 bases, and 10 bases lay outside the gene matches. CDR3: CASSRLAGLTHDTQYF. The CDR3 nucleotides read TGTGCCAGCAGTCGACTAGCGGGGCTTACCCACGATACGCAGTATTTT.

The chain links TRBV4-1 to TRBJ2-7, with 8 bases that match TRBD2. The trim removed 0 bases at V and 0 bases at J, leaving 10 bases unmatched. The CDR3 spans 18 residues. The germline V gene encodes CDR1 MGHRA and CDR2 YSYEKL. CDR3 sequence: CASSQDNILAGSSYEQYF. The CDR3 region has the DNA TGCGCCAGCAGCCAAGATAATATCCTAGCGGGTAGCTCCTACGAGCAGTACTTC.

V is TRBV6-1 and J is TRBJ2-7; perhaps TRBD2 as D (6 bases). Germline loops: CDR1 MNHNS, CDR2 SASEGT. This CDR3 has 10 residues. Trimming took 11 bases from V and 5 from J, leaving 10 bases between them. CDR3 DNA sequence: TGTGCCCTGGGAGGCGACGAGCAGTACTTC. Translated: CALGGDEQYF.

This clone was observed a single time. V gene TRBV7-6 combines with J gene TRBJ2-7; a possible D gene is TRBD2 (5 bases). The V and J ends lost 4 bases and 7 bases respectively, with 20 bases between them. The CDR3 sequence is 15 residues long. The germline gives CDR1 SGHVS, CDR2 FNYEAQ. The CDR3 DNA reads TGTGCCAGCAGCTCTTCCCGGGATCCCTCTCTGGAGCAGTACTTC. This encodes CASSSSRDPSLEQYF.